One sample yielded the 22 T cell receptor beta chains listed below, sequenced in a study of T cells after yellow fever vaccination. TCRdb processed the 5' RACE reads anew with MiXCR; each CDR3 protein has one entry. In the table there are roughly 96,000 distinct CDR3 sequences, roughly 10% of which are singletons. Specimen: CD8+ T cells not binding an NS4B(214-222) dextramer, sorted from PBMCs, collected around 15 days after the first yellow fever vaccination. These receptors were obtained from a man younger than 35 who received the YFV17D yellow fever vaccine.

In this sample, this clonotype turned up a few times. This rearrangement joins TRBV7-9 to TRBJ1-2; possibly TRBD1 for D (6 bases). Germline CDR1 reads SEHNR; CDR2 reads FQNEAQ (reference sequence). The V end lost 3 bases, the J end lost 3 bases, and 14 bases lay between the germline ends. The CDR3 is 15 residues long. CDR3 bases: TGTGCCAGCAGCTTCCCAGCAGGGGCTGACTATGGCTACACCTTC. Protein product: CASSFPAGADYGYTF.

The table lists this clonotype with a few counts. The chain couples TRBV6-1 to TRBJ2-1; 7 bases fit TRBD1. Germline V lookup: CDR1 MNHNS, CDR2 SASEGT. The CDR3 sequence is 15 residues long. J gave up 4 bases and V 6 bases, and 9 bases lay outside the gene matches. The CDR3 nucleotides read TGTGCCAGCAGCCCCGGGACAGCAGCTTACAATGAGCAGTTCTTC. It is translated as CASSPGTAAYNEQFF.

This clonotype was seen a handful of times. The chain has TRBV15 and TRBJ1-2; a weak D match, TRBD1 (5 bases). Germline CDR1 LNHNV, CDR2 YYDKDF (reference sequence). The ends were cut back, 3 bases at V and 6 bases at J, with 11 bases in the middle. The CDR3 contains 13 residues. The CDR3 sequence: CATSRSREDGYTF. The CDR3 nucleotides are TGTGCCACCAGCAGGAGCAGGGAGGATGGCTACACCTTC.

This clonotype was seen ten or more times. V gene TRBV6-5 combines with J gene TRBJ1-1, with D uncertain. CDR1 MNHEY and CDR2 SVGAGI come from the germline V gene. Deletions cut 6 bases from V and 1 base from J, with 12 bases between. The CDR3 consists of 14 residues. The CDR3 bases are TGTGCCAGCAGCCCCGGACGTACGAACACTGAAGCTTTCTTT. It encodes CASSPGRTNTEAFF.

This clonotype has more than one count but fewer than ten. The chain joins TRBV6-5 to TRBJ2-2, with TRBD2 identical over 8 bases. V dropped 0 bases and J dropped 1; count of bases not matched to a gene: 1. This CDR3 spans 16 amino acids. CDR1 is MNHEY, CDR2 SVGAGI, per germline. In DNA, the CDR3 is TGTGCCAGCAGTTACTCGAGCGGGGGGAACACCGGGGAGCTGTTTTTT. Its translation: CASSYSSGGNTGELFF.

The rearrangement links TRBV5-5 to TRBJ2-7; 8 nucleotides align to TRBD1. CDR1 and CDR2 (germline): SGHKS, YYEKEE (reference sequence). This CDR3 contains 14 residues. With 4 bases clipped from V and 4 bases from J, the junction kept 7 bases outside the gene matches. The CDR3 bases are TGTGCCAGCAGCCCGCGACAGGGGTCTTACGAGCAGTACGTC. Translating it yields CASSPRQGSYEQYV.

V usage is TRBV9 and J usage is TRBJ1-4, with a tentative D call TRBD1 (5 bases). The CDR3 is 13 residues long. The V gene's germline CDR1 is SGDLS and CDR2 YYNGEE. V lost 5 bases and J 7 bases, leaving 12 bases between the germline ends. The CDR3 coding sequence is TGTGCCAGCAGTCAAGACCAGGGTGAAAAACTGTTTTTT. Translation gives CASSQDQGEKLFF.

The J gene is TRBJ1-2, the V gene TRBV25-1; 7 bases line up with TRBD1. The J segment lost 8 bases and the V segment lost 4 bases, leaving 1 base of the junction unmatched. Germline V gives CDR1 MGHDK, CDR2 SYGVNS. The CDR3 runs to 11 residues. Written as DNA, the CDR3 is TGTGCCAGCAGTGGAGGGGGCGGCTACACCTTC. Translating it yields CASSGGGGYTF.

The CDR3 loop is CASSPWEVRNSPLHF. The CDR3 nucleotides read TGTGCCAGCAGCCCCTGGGAGGTCCGAAATTCACCCCTCCACTTT. The chain joins TRBV5-6 to TRBJ1-6; D is unresolved. Between the trimmed V and J ends, which lost 4 bases and 7 bases, there was a span of 15 bases. The CDR3 is made up of 15 amino acids. From germline, CDR1 is SGHDT and CDR2 YYEEEE.

This clonotype was seen only a few times. The CDR3 bases are TGCAGCGTTGTTGGGGGACAGCCTTATTCTAGCACAGATACGCAGTATTTT. Residues: CSVVGGQPYSSTDTQYF. The chain couples TRBV29-1 to TRBJ2-3; 7 bases are shared with TRBD1. The CDR3 loop spans 17 amino acids. Trimming took 4 bases from V and 0 from J; bases not matched to a gene: 13. The germline CDR1 and CDR2 sequences are SQVTM and ANQGSEA.

This clonotype has a handful of counts. The chain is built from TRBV4-1 and TRBJ1-1, with 8 bases identical to TRBD1. Losses at the gene ends were 3 bases for V and 1 base for J; bases not matched to a gene: 4. CDR3 size: 15 residues. Germline assignment: CDR1 MGHRA and CDR2 YSYEKL. DNA for the CDR3: TGCGCCAGCAGCCAGTCTCAGGGGGCGAACACTGAAGCTTTCTTT. The encoded protein is CASSQSQGANTEAFF.

This clonotype showed up just a few times. This chain joins TRBV9 and TRBJ1-2, with TRBD1 matching 7 bases. Per germline, CDR1 SGDLS and CDR2 YYNGEE. This CDR3 has 13 residues. V shed 7 bases, J shed 8 bases, and the junction held 11 bases outside the gene matches. The CDR3 DNA is TGTGCCAGCTCTCAGGGGGGTCTGGGAGGCTACACCTTC. As protein: CASSQGGLGGYTF.

The chain combines TRBV4-1 with TRBJ1-1; weak D call: TRBD1 (6 bases). The V end lost 1 base, the J end lost 4 bases, and 16 bases lay between the germline ends. This CDR3 comprises 16 residues. In germline, CDR1 is MGHRA, CDR2 YSYEKL. CDR3 bases: TGCGCCAGCAGCCAAGTCCCAGGGGCCGGGGGCACTGAAGCTTTCTTT. Its protein product is CASSQVPGAGGTEAFF.

This clonotype was counted only a few times. The V call is TRBV12-3 or TRBV12-4, the J call TRBJ2-3, with 10 bases matching TRBD1. This CDR3 comprises 15 residues. With 7 bases clipped from V and 8 bases from J, the junction kept 12 bases outside the gene matches. CDR3 loop: CASTYRGQGTTTQYF. For the CDR3, the DNA is TGTGCCAGCACCTATAGGGGACAGGGGACCACTACGCAGTATTTT.

The V gene is TRBV15, the J gene TRBJ1-4; D may be TRBD1 (5 bases). This CDR3 contains 16 residues. V lost 0 bases and J 0 bases, leaving 8 bases between the germline ends. The germline V gene has CDR1 LNHNV and CDR2 YYDKDF (reference sequence). The CDR3 reads CATSRERTPTNEKLFF. CDR3 nucleotide sequence: TGTGCCACCAGCAGAGAAAGGACACCAACTAATGAAAAACTGTTTTTT.

This clonotype was found a few times. V and J are TRBV5-6 and TRBJ1-4; TRBD1 matches at 8 bases. V dropped 4 bases and J dropped 8; count of bases not matched to a gene: 10. The CDR3 has 15 residues. Germline V gene sequence: CDR1 SGHDT, CDR2 YYEEEE. This CDR3 reads CASSQWTGREEKLFF. The CDR3 DNA reads TGTGCCAGCAGCCAGTGGACAGGGCGGGAAGAAAAACTGTTTTTT.

This clonotype occurred a few times. This chain joins TRBV5-1 and TRBJ2-7; perhaps D is TRBD1 or TRBD2 (5 bases each). This CDR3 has 15 residues. Trimming took off 2 bases at V and 6 bases at J, with 18 bases between the two ends. The V gene's germline CDR1 is SGHRS and CDR2 YFSETQ. CDR3 loop: CASSFARGPTSEQYF. In DNA, the CDR3 is TGCGCCAGCAGCTTCGCCCGGGGCCCTACCAGCGAGCAGTACTTC.

The sample holds a few counts of this clonotype. This chain uses TRBV7-9 with TRBJ2-3; 8 nucleotides match TRBD2. In germline, CDR1 is SEHNR, CDR2 FQNEAQ (reference sequence). The CDR3 length is 16 residues. Trimming removed 4 bases from V and 1 base from J; junction bases left unmatched: 7. The CDR3 DNA sequence: TGTGCCAGCAGCTCTCCACTAGCGGTAGGCACAGATACGCAGTATTTT. Translation gives CASSSPLAVGTDTQYF. Supplemented by reference TRBV7-9 and TRBJ2-3, the full variable domain reads DTGVSQNPRHKITKRGQNVTFRCDPISEHNRLYWYRQTLGQGPEFLTYFQNEAQLEKSRLLSDRFSAERPKGSFSTLEIQRTEQGDSAMYLCASSSPLAVGTDTQYFGPGTRLTVL.

The chain uses TRBV7-9 and TRBJ1-6; D might be TRBD1 (6 bases). The CDR3 spans 14 residues. CDR1 is SEHNR and CDR2 is FQNEAQ in the germline V gene (reference sequence). The ends were cut back, 6 bases at V and 10 bases at J, with 16 bases in the middle. CDR3 residues: CASRSAGAHSPLHF. Written as DNA, the CDR3 is TGTGCCAGCAGGTCGGCGGGGGCGCACTCACCCCTCCACTTT.

The chain recombines TRBV12-3 or TRBV12-4 with TRBJ2-6; TRBD1 agrees at 7 bases. The CDR3 is 16 amino acids. With V trimmed by 5 bases and J by 3 bases, 7 bases remained unmatched. This CDR3 reads CASSQDRVLGANVLTF. Written as DNA, the CDR3 is TGTGCCAGCAGTCAAGACAGGGTCCTTGGGGCCAACGTCCTGACTTTC.

This clonotype was detected a few times. V is TRBV4-3 and J is TRBJ1-5; 7 bases map to TRBD1. Per the germline V gene, CDR1 is LGHNA and CDR2 is YSLEER. With V trimmed by 1 base and J by 4 bases, 7 bases remained unmatched. The length of the CDR3 is 16 residues. The CDR3 region is CASSQGWPGGNQPQHF. The DNA for the CDR3 is TGCGCCAGCAGCCAAGGGTGGCCAGGGGGTAATCAGCCCCAGCATTTT.

The rearrangement uses TRBV28 and TRBJ2-1; D is undetermined. The CDR3 extends over 11 amino acids. Trimming cost V 6 bases and J 8 bases, with 8 bases left between them. Germline lookup yields CDR1 MDHEN and CDR2 SYDVKM. CDR3 in amino acids: CASSFFDEQFF. In DNA form, the CDR3 reads TGTGCCAGCAGCTTTTTCGATGAGCAGTTCTTC.